This T cell receptor beta chain comes out of a study of blood T cell repertoires in COVID-19. Turning to the study itself: Whether acute or convalescent, the COVID-19 samples came from the United States, Italy and Spain.

The age range of participants was about 18 to 100 years, with residence in some 25 US areas. The CDR3 loop spans 15 amino acids. Germline V gene sequence: CDR1 SGHNT, CDR2 YYREEE (reference sequence). Unmatched junction bases numbered 5, after V lost 1 base and J lost 5 bases. The method was immunoSEQ multiplex PCR; TCRdb's version includes in-frame clones alone and lacks a portion of them. Of about 320,000 clones detected, roughly 90% appear once; the ten largest clones hold 3% to 5%. This clonotype was obtained from a woman aged 25 to 39 who had been exposed to COVID-19. The chain couples TRBV5-4 to TRBJ2-5; TRBD2 agrees at 10 bases. The sample comprised PBMCs or T cells enriched from blood (not recorded which). The CDR3 is CASSLRLAGDETQYF. DNA of the CDR3: TGTGCCAGCAGCTTGCGGCTAGCGGGGGACGAGACCCAGTACTTC.